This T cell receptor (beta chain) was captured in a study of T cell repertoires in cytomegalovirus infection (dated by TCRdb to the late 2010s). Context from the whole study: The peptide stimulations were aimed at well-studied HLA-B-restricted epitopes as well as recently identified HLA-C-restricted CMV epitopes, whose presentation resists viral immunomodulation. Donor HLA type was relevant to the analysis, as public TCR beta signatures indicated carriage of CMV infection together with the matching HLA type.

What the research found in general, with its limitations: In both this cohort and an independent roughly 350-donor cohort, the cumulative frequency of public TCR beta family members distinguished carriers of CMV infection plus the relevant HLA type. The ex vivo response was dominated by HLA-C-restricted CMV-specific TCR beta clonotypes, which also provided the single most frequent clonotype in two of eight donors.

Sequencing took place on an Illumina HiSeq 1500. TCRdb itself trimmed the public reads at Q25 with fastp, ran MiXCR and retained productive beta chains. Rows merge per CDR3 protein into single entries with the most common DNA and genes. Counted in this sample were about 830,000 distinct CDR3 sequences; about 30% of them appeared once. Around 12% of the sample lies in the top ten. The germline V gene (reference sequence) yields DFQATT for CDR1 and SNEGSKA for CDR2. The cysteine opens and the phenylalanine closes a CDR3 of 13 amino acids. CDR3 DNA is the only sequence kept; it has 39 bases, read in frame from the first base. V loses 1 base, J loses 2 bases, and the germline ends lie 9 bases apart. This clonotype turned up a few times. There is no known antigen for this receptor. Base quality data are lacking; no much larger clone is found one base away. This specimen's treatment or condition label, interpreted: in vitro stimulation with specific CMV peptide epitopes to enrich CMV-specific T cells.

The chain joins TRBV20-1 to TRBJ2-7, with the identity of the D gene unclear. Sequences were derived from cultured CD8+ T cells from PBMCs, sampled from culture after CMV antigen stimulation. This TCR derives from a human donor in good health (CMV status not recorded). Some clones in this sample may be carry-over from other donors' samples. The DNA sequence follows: TGCAGTGCTAGAGGGGGTCTCACCTACGAGCAGTACTTC. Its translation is CSARGGLTYEQYF.